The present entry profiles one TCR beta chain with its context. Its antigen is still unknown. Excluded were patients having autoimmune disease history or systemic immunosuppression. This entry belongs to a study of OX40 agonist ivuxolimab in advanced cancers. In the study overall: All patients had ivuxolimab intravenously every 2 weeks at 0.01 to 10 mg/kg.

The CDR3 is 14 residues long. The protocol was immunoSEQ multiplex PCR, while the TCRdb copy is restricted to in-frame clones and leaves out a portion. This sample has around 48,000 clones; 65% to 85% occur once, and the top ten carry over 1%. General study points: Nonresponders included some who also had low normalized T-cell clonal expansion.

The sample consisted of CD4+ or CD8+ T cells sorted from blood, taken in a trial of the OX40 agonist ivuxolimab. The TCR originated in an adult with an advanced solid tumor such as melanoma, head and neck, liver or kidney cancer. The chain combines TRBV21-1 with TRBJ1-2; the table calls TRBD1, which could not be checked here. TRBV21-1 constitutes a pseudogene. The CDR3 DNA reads TGTGCCAGCACCAAGACAGGGGCCAACTATGGCTACACCTTC. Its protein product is CASTKTGANYGYTF.